These T cell receptor beta chains were read from a single sample in a study of human T cells and chemical hapten exposure. MiXCR, applied by TCRdb to the reads, yields one record per CDR3 protein. The sample has about 120,000 distinct CDR3 sequences, over 7% seen once. Sequencing used whole blood. The receptors shown here come from a human donor in good health. Some clones in this sample may be carry-over from other donors' samples. Each CDR3 is given with its conserved first and last residue. D genes are given only for firm matches.

J | D | V | CDR3
TRBJ1-1 | . | TRBV20-1 | CSATGRLGEGKAFF
TRBJ1-1 | . | TRBV12-3/TRBV12-4 | CASTHSEMNTEAFF
TRBJ2-3 | . | TRBV12-3/TRBV12-4 | CASSSASSTDTQYF
TRBJ1-1 | . | TRBV29-1 | CSVGQGAEAFF
TRBJ2-7 | TRBD2 | TRBV13 | CASSLRRGEGYEQYF
TRBJ1-1 | . | TRBV7-2 | CASSLHPASNTEAFF
TRBJ2-3 | . | TRBV7-8 | CASSLARVFRPSTDTQYF
TRBJ2-1 | TRBD2 | TRBV13 | CASSLASGSRDNEQFF
TRBJ2-5 | . | TRBV7-2 | CASSLVIHQETQYF
TRBJ2-2 | . | TRBV6-5 | CASSYSALTGELFF
TRBJ2-3 | . | TRBV12-3/TRBV12-4 | CASSLAGELTDTQYF
TRBJ2-1 | TRBD2 | TRBV7-9 | CASSLTTSGSNEQFF
TRBJ2-3 | TRBD2 | TRBV7-2 | CASSAGLAGGRTDTQYF
TRBJ1-5 | . | TRBV19 | CASSIAGYNQPQHF
TRBJ2-3 | . | TRBV12-3/TRBV12-4 | CASSLRGTPKDTQYF
TRBJ1-1 | . | TRBV12-3/TRBV12-4 | CASTKRGDPSGDTEAFF
TRBJ1-4 | TRBD1 | TRBV6-6 | CASSQDRVGEKLFF
TRBJ1-2 | . | TRBV6-1 | CASSDLQGFHGYTF
TRBJ1-6 | . | TRBV20-1 | CSAREDLRGANSPLHF
TRBJ1-1 | . | TRBV6-2/TRBV6-3 | CASSYAGNTEAFF
TRBJ2-3 | . | TRBV20-1 | CSARPSRTDTDTQYF
TRBJ1-2 | . | TRBV9 | CASSVNLDELTNYGYTF
TRBJ1-4 | . | TRBV6-6 | CASLPQRRLYEKLFF
TRBJ1-6 | . | TRBV7-2 | CASSSGPNNSPLHF
TRBJ2-2 | . | TRBV5-1 | CASSLRGQVTGELFF
TRBJ2-1 | . | TRBV18 | CASSPPGHNEQFF
TRBJ2-7 | . | TRBV30 | CAWNRGLPYEQYF
TRBJ2-1 | TRBD2 | TRBV30 | CALGASGNNEQFF
TRBJ2-2 | . | TRBV3-1 | CASSPFRGSNTGELFF
TRBJ2-3 | TRBD2 | TRBV10-3 | CAILPPGTRGPTDTQYF
TRBJ2-1 | TRBD1 | TRBV7-2 | CASSVSRGLSLRGEQFF
TRBJ2-7 | . | TRBV7-9 | CASSFRDGTEQYF
TRBJ2-5 | TRBD2 | TRBV5-1 | CASKYAGGPIRETQYF
TRBJ2-5 | . | TRBV18 | CASSPPVEETQYF
TRBJ2-7 | TRBD1 | TRBV29-1 | CSVTTVDRAFNEQYF
TRBJ2-7 | TRBD2 | TRBV27 | CASALLAGVGEQYF